These 13 T cell receptor beta chains originate from one sample sequenced in a study of CD8 T cells in Susac syndrome. When the RNA was reverse transcribed, random hexamers were used with an input of about 0.5 to 1 ug. A single record per CDR3 protein comes from TCRdb applying MiXCR to the immunoSEQ multiplex PCR reads. The table records 250,000 to 300,000 distinct CDR3 sequences, about 85% of them present only once. Sequenced sample: CD8+ T cells from PBMCs. Receptors were obtained from a human donor with multiple sclerosis.

The chain links TRBV12-3 or TRBV12-4 to TRBJ1-5; 7 bases agree with TRBD1. Trimming at V came to 3 bases and at J to 5 bases, leaving 4 bases not matched to a gene. The CDR3 loop spans 14 amino acids. CDR3 in amino acids: CASSLEGQYQPQHF. The CDR3 DNA reads TGTGCCAGCAGTTTGGAGGGACAGTATCAGCCCCAGCATTTT.

In its sample, this clonotype was seen a few times. The V and J genes are TRBV11-2 and TRBJ2-7, with 7 bases that match TRBD1. Germline V lookup: CDR1 SGHAT, CDR2 FQNNGV. The CDR3 is made up of 13 amino acids. The trim removed 5 bases at V and 2 bases at J, leaving 3 bases unmatched. For the CDR3, the DNA is TGTGCCAGCAGCCCGGGACAGACCTACGAGCAGTACTTC. This gives the protein CASSPGQTYEQYF.

The rearrangement uses TRBV5-1 and TRBJ2-1, with D unclear. The length of the CDR3 is 13 residues. V was pared by 0 bases and J by 7 bases, with 8 bases between. Germline CDR1 SGHRS, CDR2 YFSETQ. This chain's CDR3 is CASSLASFNEQFF. CDR3 bases: TGCGCCAGCAGCTTGGCCTCTTTTAATGAGCAGTTCTTC.

The genes are TRBV28 and TRBJ2-1, with a tentative D call TRBD2 (5 bases). CDR1 is MDHEN and CDR2 is SYDVKM in the germline V gene. Trimming stripped 5 bases from V and 3 bases from J, with 23 bases between. The CDR3 spans 18 residues. CDR3 sequence: CASSPQWVTGWIYNEQFF. CDR3 coding DNA: TGTGCCAGCAGTCCCCAGTGGGTAACGGGATGGATCTACAATGAGCAGTTCTTC.

This chain links TRBV27 with TRBJ1-6; 8 bases match TRBD1. The CDR3 sequence is 14 residues long. Trimming removed 6 bases from V and 10 bases from J; junction bases left unmatched: 8. From germline, CDR1 is MNHEY and CDR2 SMNVEV (reference sequence). In nucleotides, the CDR3 is TGTGCCAGCAGCTTTACAGGGGGATCGTCACCCCTCCACTTT. Its protein product is CASSFTGGSSPLHF.

V usage is TRBV20-1 and J usage is TRBJ2-7; tentatively, D is TRBD2 (5 bases). The CDR3 has 15 amino acids. The germline CDR1 and CDR2 sequences are DFQATT and SNEGSKA (reference sequence). Trimming took 1 base from V and 2 from J, leaving 15 bases between them. The CDR3 region is CSARARRTGPYEQYF. The CDR3 coding sequence is TGCAGTGCTAGAGCACGGCGGACTGGGCCCTACGAGCAGTACTTC.

J is TRBJ2-3 and V is TRBV27; TRBD2 matches at 7 bases. The V gene's germline CDR1 is MNHEY and CDR2 SMNVEV (reference sequence). The CDR3 covers 14 residues. V shed 4 bases and J 5 bases; nucleotides not matched to a gene: 6. CDR3 in DNA: TGTGCCAGCAGTTACGTGGGAGGGGAAGATACGCAGTATTTT. Translating gives CASSYVGGEDTQYF.

This chain links TRBV7-9 with TRBJ1-2; D not resolved. The V gene lost 5 bases and the J gene lost 2 bases, with 18 bases spanning the gap. Germline CDR1 SEHNR, CDR2 FQNEAQ (reference sequence). This CDR3 is built from 16 residues. Here the CDR3 reads CASSPPRLRTNYGYTF. The CDR3 coding sequence is TGTGCCAGCAGCCCGCCCCGGTTGAGGACCAACTATGGCTACACCTTC. The full variable domain, completed using reference TRBV7-9 and TRBJ1-2, is DTGVSQNPRHKITKRGQNVTFRCDPISEHNRLYWYRQTLGQGPEFLTYFQNEAQLEKSRLLSDRFSAERPKGSFSTLEIQRTEQGDSAMYLCASSPPRLRTNYGYTFGSGTRLTVV.

This chain connects TRBV7-9 to TRBJ1-1; D is unclear. Trimming pared 8 bases from V and 2 bases from J, leaving 21 bases between. CDR1 and CDR2 from the germline V gene are SEHNR and FQNEAQ (reference sequence). This CDR3 comprises 16 residues. This CDR3 is CASPVVPGPGNTEAFF. The CDR3 DNA reads TGTGCCAGCCCCGTGGTCCCGGGCCCCGGAAACACTGAAGCTTTCTTT.

The chain couples TRBV7-8 to TRBJ2-1; D ambiguous. V was pared by 5 bases and J by 0 bases, with 11 bases between. Germline V lookup: CDR1 SGHVS, CDR2 FQNEAQ. The CDR3 runs to 15 residues. The CDR3 nucleotides are TGTGCCAGCAGCACCGGAGTAGGCTCCTACAATGAGCAGTTCTTC. Amino acid sequence: CASSTGVGSYNEQFF.

The CDR3 bases are TGCAGCGTCCAAAGTCGGCAGGGTAAGGACGAGCAGTACTTC. Translated, it gives CSVQSRQGKDEQYF. The chain employs TRBV29-1 and TRBJ2-7; a weak D match, TRBD1 (5 bases). Trimming left V 6 bases short and J 5 bases short, with 20 bases between. Germline CDR1 SQVTM, CDR2 ANQGSEA. This CDR3 comprises 14 residues.

The chain couples TRBV3-1 to TRBJ2-5; no firm D call. The germline V gene has CDR1 LGHDT and CDR2 YNNKEL (reference sequence). CDR3 size: 12 residues. With 0 bases removed from V and 5 bases from J, the gap between germline ends came to 4 bases. Here the CDR3 DNA reads TGTGCCAGCAGCCAAGACCGGGAGACCCAGTACTTC. This gives the protein CASSQDRETQYF.

The rearrangement joins TRBV27 to TRBJ2-1; 14 nucleotides line up with TRBD2. The trim removed 4 bases at V and 4 bases at J, leaving 3 bases unmatched. The length of the CDR3 is 16 residues. CDR1 is MNHEY, CDR2 SMNVEV, per germline (reference sequence). The CDR3: CASSSWTSGRYNEQFF. CDR3 nucleotides: TGTGCCAGCAGTTCGTGGACTAGCGGGAGGTACAATGAGCAGTTCTTC.